This T cell receptor beta chain comes out of a study of cytomegalovirus exposure and HLA in healthy donors. About the study: Most donors, around 81% of several hundred genotyped, fell in the Caucasian-associated ancestry cluster.

As to this clone: Its antigen is undetermined.

CDR3 length equals 14 residues. CDR1 and CDR2 from the germline V gene are MGHDK and SYGVNS. V was pared by 6 bases and J by 8 bases, with 19 bases between. Notes on the study in general: Fewer N-insertions (relative to the approximately 700-donor mean) were reportedly seen in an Asian-associated ancestry cluster in a later analysis. Some TCR beta chains (roughly 150 of them) were listed as cytomegalovirus-associated. According to an earlier analysis, most TCR beta V segments yielded productive rearrangements about 87% or about 30% of the time.

60 Vbeta and 13 Jbeta primers were used in PCR. TCRdb keeps only in-frame clones here, not all; method: immunoSEQ multiplex PCR. The sample has 150,000 to 200,000 clones, less than 90% seen once. The sample comprised PBMCs. The source of this sequence is a boy aged 10-17 years in good health and CMV-seronegative. This chain uses TRBV25-1 with TRBJ1-2; D possibly corresponds to TRBD1 (6 bases). CDR3 DNA sequence: TGTGCCAGCAGGGGGGAAGGGGGGGTATTAGGCTACACCTTC. Translation gives CASRGEGGVLGYTF.